This entry lists 20 T cell receptor beta chains sequenced from one sample in a study of human T cells and chemical hapten exposure. The starting material, unfractionated whole blood, was used for total RNA extraction. TCRdb used MiXCR to reprocess the 5' RACE reads, holding one entry per CDR3 protein. The table has tens of thousands of distinct CDR3 sequences, about 16% seen once; the top ten hold approximately 6.3%. Receptor source: a female donor in good health.

The V and J genes are TRBV7-2 and TRBJ1-2, with 8 bases identical to TRBD1. J lost 4 bases, V lost 5 bases, and 15 bases had no gene match. Germline CDR1 reads SGHTA; CDR2 reads FQGNSA. The CDR3 is 17 residues long. This CDR3 reads CASSPRQGMTRIYGYTF. Here the CDR3 DNA reads TGTGCCAGCAGCCCTCGACAGGGGATGACGAGAATCTATGGCTACACCTTC.

This clonotype was picked up a small number of times. CDR3 nucleotide sequence: TGTGCCAGCAGTGCGGACAGAAATCAGCCCCAGCATTTT. Protein: CASSADRNQPQHF. The V call is TRBV27, the J call TRBJ1-5; a possible D gene is TRBD1 (6 bases). Germline V CDR1 and CDR2: MNHEY, SMNVEV (reference sequence). The CDR3 has 13 residues. Trimming shortened V by 5 bases and J by 4 bases, and 9 bases separated the two germline ends.

In this sample, this clonotype turned up a few times. The gene calls are TRBV29-1 and TRBJ1-1; D remains ambiguous. Trimming removed 8 bases from V and 0 bases from J, with 13 bases in between. The germline V gene encodes CDR1 SQVTM and CDR2 ANQGSEA. CDR3 length: 13 residues. The CDR3 nucleotides read TGCAGCTCCCGAGGAGGGTTGAACACTGAAGCTTTCTTT. As protein: CSSRGGLNTEAFF.

This chain connects TRBV7-9 to TRBJ2-1; D is perhaps TRBD2 (6 bases). The V gene's germline CDR1 is SEHNR and CDR2 FQNEAQ (reference sequence). This CDR3 spans 17 amino acids. The germline V and J ends were trimmed by 5 bases and 5 bases, with 22 bases remaining between them. Written as DNA, the CDR3 is TGTGCCAGCAGCCCCTCCTTAGGAGGGAGCGCCCACAATGAGCAGTTCTTC. Protein: CASSPSLGGSAHNEQFF.

This rearrangement joins TRBV5-1 to TRBJ2-5, with a tentative D call TRBD2 (6 bases). CDR1 and CDR2 (germline): SGHRS, YFSETQ. The CDR3 length is 14 residues. Deletions cut 4 bases from V and 5 bases from J, with 15 bases between. The CDR3 DNA is TGCGCCAGCAGCGCTAGCGACCTGTGGGAGACCCAGTACTTC. Residues: CASSASDLWETQYF.

The chain recombines TRBV7-2 with TRBJ2-5; D possibly matches TRBD1 or TRBD2 (5 bases each). The CDR3 covers 14 residues. CDR1 SGHTA and CDR2 FQGNSA come from the germline V gene. Trimming left V 3 bases short and J 2 bases short, with 10 bases between. The CDR3 loop reads CASSLMWGQETQYF. CDR3 DNA sequence: TGTGCCAGCAGCTTGATGTGGGGGCAAGAGACCCAGTACTTC.

The rearrangement links TRBV19 to TRBJ2-3, with D maybe TRBD2 (6 bases). V lost 6 bases, J lost 6 bases, and 13 bases lay in between. Germline CDR1 and CDR2: LNHDA and SQIVND (reference sequence). This CDR3 is built from 13 residues. The CDR3 reads CASRSGQEDTQYF. For the CDR3, the DNA is TGTGCCAGTAGAAGCGGGCAGGAGGATACGCAGTATTTT.

This clonotype came up a few times. The chain joins TRBV5-6 to TRBJ1-5; D may be TRBD1 (6 bases). Trimming cost V 4 bases and J 5 bases, with 16 bases left between them. Germline V CDR1 and CDR2: SGHDT, YYEEEE. The CDR3 consists of 15 residues. CDR3 sequence reads: CASSPSARGDQPQHF. The DNA for the CDR3 is TGTGCCAGCAGCCCAAGCGCCAGGGGCGATCAGCCCCAGCATTTT. Supplemented by reference TRBV5-6 and TRBJ1-5, the full variable domain reads DAGVTQSPTHLIKTRGQQVTLRCSPKSGHDTVSWYQQALGQGPQFIFQYYEEEERQRGNFPDRFSGHQFPNYSSELNVNALLLGDSALYLCASSPSARGDQPQHFGDGTRLSIL.

This clonotype was detected only a few times. The rearrangement uses TRBV7-2 and TRBJ1-1; D is undetermined. The length of the CDR3 is 14 residues. CDR1 is SGHTA and CDR2 is FQGNSA in the germline V gene. Trimming took 1 base from V and 1 from J, leaving 7 bases between them. CDR3 protein: CASSLESGNTEAFF. In DNA, the CDR3 is TGTGCCAGCAGCTTAGAATCAGGGAACACTGAAGCTTTCTTT.

V gene TRBV5-1 combines with J gene TRBJ2-7; no firm D call. The ends were cut back, 0 bases at V and 2 bases at J, with 9 bases in the middle. In germline, CDR1 is SGHRS, CDR2 YFSETQ. The CDR3 loop spans 14 amino acids. CDR3 protein: CASSLASATYEQYF. DNA of the CDR3: TGCGCCAGCAGCTTGGCGTCAGCTACCTACGAGCAGTACTTC.

With regard to this clonotype: The junction departs from the called germline gene at one end, perhaps through a read error. The gene calls are TRBV18 and TRBJ2-2; the D gene is possibly TRBD2 (5 bases). The V gene's germline CDR1 is KGHSH and CDR2 LQKENI. The CDR3 length is 15 residues. The CDR3 loop is CASSPTLANTGKLFF. The CDR3, as DNA: TGTGCCAGCTCGCCGACGTTAGCGAACACCGGGAAGCTGTTTTTT.

This clonotype occurred many times. In nucleotides, the CDR3 is TGTGCCAGCAGCCCCGGGACAGCGGTCTCCTATAATTCACCCCTCCACTTT. It specifies CASSPGTAVSYNSPLHF. The chain uses TRBV4-2 and TRBJ1-6; 7 bases are a match to TRBD1. The CDR3 is made up of 17 amino acids. The germline V gene has CDR1 LGHNA and CDR2 YNFKEQ. The V gene end was trimmed by 4 bases and the J gene end by 0 bases; junction bases not matched to a gene: 6.

The chain joins TRBV12-3 or TRBV12-4 to TRBJ2-7; 11 nucleotides agree with TRBD2. The junction had 16 bases not matched to a gene; V was cut back by 7 bases and J by 5 bases. The CDR3 contains 17 residues. CDR3: CASTHNSGRAKFDEQYF. In nucleotides, the CDR3 is TGTGCCAGCACTCATAATAGCGGGAGGGCTAAGTTTGACGAGCAGTACTTC.

The rearrangement links TRBV10-2 to TRBJ2-1; D may be TRBD1 (5 bases). Per germline, CDR1 WSHSY and CDR2 SAAADI. The CDR3 is 13 amino acids. Trimming left V 5 bases short and J 3 bases short, with 8 bases between. CDR3 sequence: CASSLQVYNEQFF. The CDR3 DNA sequence: TGCGCCAGCAGTTTACAGGTCTACAATGAGCAGTTCTTC.

A note on this clonotype: The DNA is omitted, as the CDR3 cannot be located on it reliably, and the CDR3 follows TCRdb's listing. The chain uses TRBV12-3 or TRBV12-4 and TRBJ1-2; TRBD1, the table's D call, lacks a check against the DNA. The CDR3 is 17 amino acids in total, end residues counted. CDR3 loop: CASSSRPFGEGNYGYTF.

V and J are TRBV5-1 and TRBJ2-2, with D maybe TRBD1 (6 bases). CDR3 size: 14 residues. The germline V gene encodes CDR1 SGHRS and CDR2 YFSETQ. With 6 bases removed from V and 3 bases from J, the gap between germline ends came to 12 bases. The CDR3 loop is CASNRQEDTGELFF. CDR3 sequence (DNA): TGCGCCAGCAACCGACAGGAGGACACCGGGGAGCTGTTTTTT.

The CDR3 DNA reads TGTGCCAGCAGTCCCAGGGGCTCCTACAATGAGCAGTTCTTC. It yields the protein CASSPRGSYNEQFF. The rearrangement joins TRBV12-3 or TRBV12-4 to TRBJ2-1; D may be TRBD1 (6 bases). This CDR3 comprises 14 residues. V gave up 5 bases and J gave up 0 bases, with 8 bases separating them.

This clonotype was found a few times. The V gene is TRBV2, the J gene TRBJ2-7; D uncertain. Trimming took off 2 bases at V and 13 bases at J, with 12 bases between the two ends. The CDR3 loop spans 11 amino acids. The V gene's germline CDR1 is SNHLY and CDR2 FYNNEI. The CDR3 reads CASSEWHWPYF. The CDR3 DNA follows: TGTGCCAGCAGTGAATGGCACTGGCCCTACTTC.

This clonotype occurred a few times. This chain links TRBV7-9 with TRBJ1-1, with D tentatively TRBD1 (5 bases). V was clipped by 1 base and J by 1 base, with 10 bases between them. The CDR3 has 15 amino acids. From germline, CDR1 is SEHNR and CDR2 FQNEAQ (reference sequence). The chain's CDR3 is CASSLEPGTNTEAFF. The CDR3 region has the DNA TGTGCCAGCAGCTTAGAGCCTGGGACGAACACTGAAGCTTTCTTT.

This chain links TRBV6-1 with TRBJ2-2, with D tentatively TRBD1 (6 bases). Trimming took 5 bases from V and 1 from J, leaving 8 bases between them. The CDR3 totals 14 residues. Germline V gives CDR1 MNHNS, CDR2 SASEGT. The CDR3 coding sequence is TGTGCCAGCAGTAAACAGGGGAACACCGGGGAGCTGTTTTTT. Residues: CASSKQGNTGELFF.